The T cell receptor beta chain under discussion was sequenced for a study of T cell clonotyping in hematopoietic cell transplantation. Repertoires were generated with immunoSEQ multiplex PCR, while TCRdb's copy carries only in-frame clones and drops some. The profile shows tens of thousands of clones, around 94% of them singletons. As concerns this clone: The antigen is unknown.

Looked up from germline, CDR1 is SGHNT and CDR2 is YENEEA. This CDR3 is built from 19 residues. Trimming at V came to 2 bases and at J to 0 bases, leaving 12 bases not matched to a gene. Study-level points and caveats: At the given depth, recipient repertoires were over 95% de novo clonotypes. CD4 and CD8 repertoire contributions could not be separated without sorting.

This receptor was identified in a woman aged 45 to 65 in good health. Some clones in this sample may be carry-over from other donors' samples. The chain employs TRBV11-3 and TRBJ1-1, with TRBD1 matching 10 bases. The sample consisted of peripheral blood mononuclear cells. The CDR3 bases are TGTGCCAGCAGCTTACTCTCTTCCGGGACAGGGGCTCTGAACACTGAAGCTTTCTTT. Encoded protein: CASSLLSSGTGALNTEAFF.